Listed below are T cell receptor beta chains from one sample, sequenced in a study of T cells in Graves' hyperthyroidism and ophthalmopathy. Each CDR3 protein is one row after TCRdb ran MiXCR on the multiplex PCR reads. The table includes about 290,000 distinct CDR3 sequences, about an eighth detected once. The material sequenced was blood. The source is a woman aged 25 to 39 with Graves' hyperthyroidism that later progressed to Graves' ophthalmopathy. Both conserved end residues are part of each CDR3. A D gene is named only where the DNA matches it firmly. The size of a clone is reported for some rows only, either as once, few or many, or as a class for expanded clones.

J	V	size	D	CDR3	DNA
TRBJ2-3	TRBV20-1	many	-	CSASSWLASTDTQYF	TGCAGTGCTAGTTCGTGGCTAGCGAGCACAGATACGCAGTATTTT
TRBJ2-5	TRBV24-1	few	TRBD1	CATSVGTGPKETQYF	TGTGCCACCAGTGTCGGGACAGGGCCCAAGGAGACCCAGTACTTC
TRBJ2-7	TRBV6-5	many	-	CASSTGTAIYEQYF	TGTGCCAGCTCAACCGGGACGGCAATCTACGAGCAGTACTTC
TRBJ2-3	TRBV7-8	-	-	CASSPGLPLTHTQYF	TGTGCCAGCAGCCCAGGTCTACCCCTCACACATACGCAGTATTTT
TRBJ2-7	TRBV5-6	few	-	CASGLGGSSYEQYF	TGTGCCAGCGGACTCGGGGGCAGCTCCTACGAGCAGTACTTC
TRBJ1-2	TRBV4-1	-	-	CASSQPGHSNYGYTF	TGCGCCAGCAGCCAACCGGGACACAGTAACTATGGCTACACCTTC
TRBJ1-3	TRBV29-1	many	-	CSAFPTGSRNTIYF	TGCAGCGCCTTCCCGACAGGTAGTCGAAACACCATATATTTT
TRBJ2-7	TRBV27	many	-	CASSPQGPTYEQYF	TGTGCCAGCAGCCCACAGGGTCCGACCTACGAGCAGTACTTC
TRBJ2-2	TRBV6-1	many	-	CASSSREGTFTGELFF	TGTGCCAGCAGTTCTAGGGAAGGAACTTTCACCGGGGAGCTGTTTTTT
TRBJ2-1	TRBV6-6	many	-	CASSYSRGPSVLNEQFF	TGTGCCAGCAGTTACTCGCGGGGTCCCTCGGTCCTTAATGAGCAGTTCTTC
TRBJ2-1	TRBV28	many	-	CASSTQGHYNEQFF	TGTGCCAGCAGTACGCAGGGACATTACAATGAGCAGTTCTTC
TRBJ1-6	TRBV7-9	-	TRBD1	CASSSWTGDNSPLHF	TGTGCCAGCAGCTCCTGGACAGGGGACAATTCACCCCTCCACTTT
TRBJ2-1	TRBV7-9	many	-	CASSLIGTEQFF	TGTGCCAGCAGCTTAATAGGCACAGAGCAGTTCTTC
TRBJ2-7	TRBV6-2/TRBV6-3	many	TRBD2	CASRTASGILYEQYF	TGTGCCAGCAGGACCGCTAGCGGGATACTCTACGAGCAGTACTTC
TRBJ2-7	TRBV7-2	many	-	CASSLGLAAFEQYF	TGTGCCAGCAGCTTAGGTCTAGCTGCATTCGAGCAGTACTTC
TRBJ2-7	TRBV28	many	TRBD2	CASRRGGDEQYF	TGTGCCAGCCGGCGGGGGGGAGACGAGCAGTACTTC
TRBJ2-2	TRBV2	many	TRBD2	CASTRTSEFTGELFF	TGTGCCAGCACCCGGACTAGCGAGTTCACCGGGGAGCTGTTTTTT
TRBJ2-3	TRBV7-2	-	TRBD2	CASSSPHAAGASTDTQYF	TGTGCCAGCAGCTCTCCCCACGCGGCGGGAGCCAGCACGGATACGCAGTATTTT
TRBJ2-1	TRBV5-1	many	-	CASSGRPGIDEQFF	TGCGCCAGCAGCGGACGGCCGGGTATCGATGAGCAGTTCTTC
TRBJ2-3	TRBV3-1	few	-	CASSPQINTDTQYF	TGTGCCAGCAGCCCCCAGATTAATACAGATACGCAGTATTTT
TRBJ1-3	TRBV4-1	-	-	CASSQEGYSGNTIYF	TGCGCCAGCAGCCAAGAGGGCTACTCTGGAAACACCATATATTTT
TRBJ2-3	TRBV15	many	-	CATSRDVSDTQYF	TGTGCCACCAGCAGAGATGTGTCAGATACGCAGTATTTT
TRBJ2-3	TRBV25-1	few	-	CASSHRGFTQYF	TGTGCCAGCAGTCACCGAGGGTTTACGCAGTATTTT
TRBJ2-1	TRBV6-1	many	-	CASSEALESIARSYNEQFF	TGTGCCAGCAGTGAAGCGCTAGAGTCCATTGCCCGATCATACAATGAGCAGTTCTTC
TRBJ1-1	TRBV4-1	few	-	CASRSTLNTEAFF	TGCGCCAGCAGGTCTACCTTGAACACTGAAGCTTTCTTT
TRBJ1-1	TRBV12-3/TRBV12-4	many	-	CTSSLAGWTEAFF	TGTACCAGCAGTTTAGCCGGGTGGACTGAAGCTTTCTTT
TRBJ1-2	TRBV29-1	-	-	CSVAGTSNYGYTF	TGCAGCGTAGCCGGGACAAGTAACTATGGCTACACCTTC
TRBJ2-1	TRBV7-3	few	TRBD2	CASSLTRTSGGSNEQSF	TGTGCCAGCAGCTTAACGCGAACTAGCGGGGGCAGCAATGAGCAGTCCTTC
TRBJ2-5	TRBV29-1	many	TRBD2	CSVDLLAGVGTQYF	TGCAGCGTCGACCTACTAGCGGGAGTGGGGACCCAGTACTTC
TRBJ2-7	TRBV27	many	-	CASSLSSFDEQYF	TGTGCCAGCAGTTTGTCCTCCTTCGACGAGCAGTACTTC
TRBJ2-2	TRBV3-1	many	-	CASSQVMVTGELFF	TGTGCCAGCAGCCAAGTCATGGTCACCGGGGAGCTGTTTTTT
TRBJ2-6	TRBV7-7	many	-	CASSPGLSPGANVLTF	TGTGCTAGCAGCCCGGGACTCTCTCCTGGGGCCAACGTCCTGACTTTC
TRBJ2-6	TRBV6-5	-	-	CASSSLGGTPGANVLTF	TGTGCCAGCAGTTCTCTCGGGGGGACACCTGGGGCCAACGTCCTGACTTTC
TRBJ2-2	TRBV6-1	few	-	CASSDPSVNTGDLFF	TGTGCCAGCAGTGACCCGTCGGTTAACACCGGGGACCTGTTTTTT
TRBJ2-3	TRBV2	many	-	CAARPEAELTDTQYF	TGTGCCGCCCGGCCCGAGGCGGAACTTACAGATACGCAGTATTTT
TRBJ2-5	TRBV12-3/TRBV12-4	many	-	CASSPRTGHSLVRDF	TGTGCCAGCAGTCCGAGAACGGGACACTCACTCGTAAGGGACTTC
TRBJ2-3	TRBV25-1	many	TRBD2	CASSDGTSGVQDTQYF	TGTGCCAGCAGTGACGGGACTAGCGGGGTTCAAGATACGCAGTATTTT
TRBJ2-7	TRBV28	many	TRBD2	CASRPFSGRAAREQYF	TGTGCCAGCAGACCCTTTAGCGGGAGGGCCGCCCGGGAGCAGTACTTC
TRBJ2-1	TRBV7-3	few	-	CASSFTSTFPIAEVYNEQFF	TGTGCCAGCAGCTTCACCTCAACCTTCCCGATAGCGGAGGTCTACAATGAGCAGTTCTTC
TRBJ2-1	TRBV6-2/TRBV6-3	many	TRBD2	CASSGREGSVSSYNEQFF	TGTGCCAGCAGTGGGCGGGAGGGATCCGTTAGCTCCTACAATGAGCAGTTCTTC
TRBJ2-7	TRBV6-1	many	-	CASSGNSYEQYF	TGTGCCAGCAGTGGTAACTCCTACGAGCAGTACTTC
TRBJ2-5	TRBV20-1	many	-	CSARDWDGVEETQYF	TGCAGTGCTAGAGATTGGGACGGGGTCGAAGAGACCCAGTACTTC
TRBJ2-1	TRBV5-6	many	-	CASSLGTNEQFF	TGTGCCAGCAGCTTGGGCACCAATGAGCAGTTCTTC
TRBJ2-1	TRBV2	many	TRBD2	CASSPLAGANNEQFF	TGTGCCAGCAGCCCCTTAGCGGGAGCAAACAATGAGCAGTTCTTC
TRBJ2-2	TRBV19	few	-	CASTPRRDGELFF	TGTGCCAGTACCCCCCGCCGTGACGGGGAGCTGTTTTTT
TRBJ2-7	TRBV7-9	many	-	CASSLDGHYEQYF	TGTGCCAGCAGCTTAGACGGCCACTACGAGCAGTACTTC
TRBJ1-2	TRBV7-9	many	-	CASSLQSNYGYTF	TGTGCCAGCAGCCTACAGTCTAACTATGGCTACACCTTC
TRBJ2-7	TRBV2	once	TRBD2	CASSTGLAGGPSYEQYF	TGTGCCAGCAGCACTGGGCTAGCGGGAGGTCCCTCCTACGAGCAGTACTTC